The subject of this entry is one T cell receptor beta chain. Its antigen is as yet unknown. V lost 3 bases to trimming and J lost 4 bases; unmatched junction nucleotides: 10. Germline assignment: CDR1 DFQATT and CDR2 SNEGSKA (reference sequence). This CDR3 contains 16 residues. This entry is derived from a study of early T cells in non-severe SARS-CoV-2 infection. Study context: Investigators sequenced bulk RNA drawn from unsorted whole blood, and chains remained unpaired. Overall study results and limits: Comparison of clonotypes with VDJdb favored anti-spike CD8 responses while missing private and CD4 specificities.

Unique molecular identifiers were added to individual cDNA molecules. Each CDR3 protein is one row after TCRdb ran MiXCR on the 5' RACE reads. Among approximately 81,000 distinct CDR3 sequences listed, roughly 5.7% were seen once. The sequence was obtained from an adult who was a healthcare worker with PCR-confirmed SARS-CoV-2 infection or an uninfected control (not recorded which). This chain connects TRBV20-1 to TRBJ2-3, with 10 nucleotides matching TRBD1. The sequencing input was whole blood. The CDR3 coding sequence is TGCAGTGCTAGCGAACCGACCGGGACAGGGGCAGATACGCAGTATTTT. This gives the protein CSASEPTGTGADTQYF.